One and the same sample provided the 16 T cell receptor beta chains below, sequenced in a study of T cells after yellow fever vaccination. TCRdb reprocessed the 5' RACE reads via MiXCR and lists one record per CDR3 protein. In the table there are over 300,000 distinct CDR3 sequences, about 4% of which are singletons. The sequences come from PBMCs, collected 5 days after the yellow fever booster vaccination. These receptor sequences come from a man aged 18 to 29 who received the YFV17D yellow fever vaccine.

This clonotype was counted only a few times. Here the CDR3 reads CSVVFGTLGYTF. The CDR3, as DNA: TGCAGCGTGGTATTCGGGACTCTAGGCTACACCTTC. The genes are TRBV29-1 and TRBJ1-2; the D gene is possibly TRBD1 (5 bases). CDR3 length equals 12 residues. Germline CDR1 is SQVTM and CDR2 is ANQGSEA. Trimming took off 6 bases at V and 8 bases at J, with 16 bases between the two ends.

This clonotype turned up a few times. The chain employs TRBV15 and TRBJ1-5; no reliable D call. Per germline, CDR1 LNHNV and CDR2 YYDKDF (reference sequence). Deletions cut 0 bases from V and 5 bases from J, with 5 bases between. CDR3 size: 13 residues. CDR3 sequence reads: CATSRDSYQPQHF. The CDR3, as DNA: TGTGCCACCAGCAGAGACAGTTATCAGCCCCAGCATTTT.

The chain links TRBV18 to TRBJ2-7; D uncertain. Germline CDR1 KGHSH, CDR2 LQKENI. With 2 bases removed from V and 5 bases from J, the gap between germline ends came to 16 bases. This CDR3 has 15 residues. The CDR3 sequence: CASSPGYVGSHEQYV. The CDR3 DNA reads TGTGCCAGCTCACCAGGCTATGTTGGGTCCCACGAGCAGTACGTC.

V gene TRBV9 combines with J gene TRBJ1-3; no reliable D call. The CDR3 length is 15 residues. The germline gives CDR1 SGDLS, CDR2 YYNGEE. Trimming removed 4 bases from V and 0 bases from J, with 11 bases in between. The CDR3 is CASSSGRTSGNTIYF. The CDR3 coding sequence is TGTGCCAGCAGCTCCGGACGGACCTCTGGAAACACCATATATTTT. The complete variable domain, with remaining parts taken from reference TRBV9 and TRBJ1-3, reads DSGVTQTPKHLITATGQRVTLRCSPRSGDLSVYWYQQSLDQGLQFLIQYYNGEERAKGNILERFSAQQFPDLHSELNLSSLELGDSALYFCASSSGRTSGNTIYFGEGSWLTVV.

V is TRBV29-1 and J is TRBJ1-1; a weak D match, TRBD1 (6 bases). CDR1 is SQVTM and CDR2 is ANQGSEA in the germline V gene. Trimming shortened V by 5 bases and J by 3 bases, and 16 bases separated the two germline ends. CDR3 length equals 14 residues. CDR3 in amino acids: CSVMFQGPYTEAFF. The DNA for the CDR3 is TGCAGCGTTATGTTTCAGGGGCCTTACACTGAAGCTTTCTTT.

This sequence joins TRBV18 and TRBJ2-7; either TRBD1 or TRBD2 may fit D (5 bases each). This CDR3 spans 14 amino acids. Trimming removed 5 bases at V and 3 bases at J, with 14 bases between. The germline gives CDR1 KGHSH, CDR2 LQKENI. CDR3 nucleotide sequence: TGTGCCAGCTCATTCGGGACCGAGTTCTACGAGCAGTACTTC. It encodes CASSFGTEFYEQYF.

This rearrangement joins TRBV27 to TRBJ2-7; D may be TRBD1 (6 bases). V dropped 2 bases and J dropped 5 bases, with 16 bases sitting between them. The CDR3 has 15 residues. CDR1 is MNHEY and CDR2 is SMNVEV in the germline V gene (reference sequence). The CDR3 loop is CASSLIGEGVDEQYF. The CDR3 nucleotides read TGTGCCAGCAGTTTAATCGGCGAGGGGGTAGACGAGCAGTACTTC.

J is TRBJ1-2 and V is TRBV9, with 10 bases aligning to TRBD1. Per germline, CDR1 SGDLS and CDR2 YYNGEE. The V and J ends lost 4 bases and 8 bases, in that order; junction bases with no gene match: 11. The CDR3 runs 15 residues. As DNA, the CDR3 is TGTGCCAGCAGCACCCTTGGACAGGGGGGACTCGGCTACACCTTC. Encoded protein: CASSTLGQGGLGYTF.

The sample holds many counts of this clonotype. The chain is built from TRBV5-8 and TRBJ2-7, with unresolved D. This CDR3 is built from 15 residues. Trimming shortened V by 0 bases and J by 3 bases, and 13 bases separated the two germline ends. Germline-derived CDR1 and CDR2 are SGHTS and YDEGEE. The CDR3 is CASSLGQRLFYEQYF. Here the CDR3 DNA reads TGTGCCAGCAGCTTGGGGCAGAGACTCTTCTACGAGCAGTACTTC.

V and J are TRBV5-1 and TRBJ2-7, with TRBD1 matching 10 bases. The CDR3 is made up of 16 amino acids. Germline CDR1 is SGHRS and CDR2 is YFSETQ. Germline trimming cut 4 bases from V and 5 bases from J; bases unmatched to any gene: 12. For the CDR3, the DNA is TGCGCCAGCAGCCAGGATGGGGGGACAGGGGTAGACGAGCAGTACTTC. It encodes CASSQDGGTGVDEQYF.

This clonotype was detected only a few times. The V and J genes are TRBV12-3 or TRBV12-4 and TRBJ2-1; tentatively, D is TRBD1 (8 bases). Trimming removed 6 bases at V and 9 bases at J, with 18 bases between. CDR3 length: 14 amino acids. The CDR3 DNA follows: TGTGCCAGCAGGGACAGGGAGGGGTATGTTGAGCAGTTCTTC. Translation: CASRDREGYVEQFF.

The chain combines TRBV10-3 with TRBJ1-6; D is possibly TRBD1 (6 bases). The germline gives CDR1 ENHRY, CDR2 SYGVKD. The CDR3 runs to 14 residues. Trimming removed 6 bases from V and 5 bases from J, with 11 bases in between. The DNA for the CDR3 is TGTGCCATCAGACAGGGATTCAATAATTCACCCCTCCACTTT. It translates to CAIRQGFNNSPLHF.

The gene calls are TRBV7-9 and TRBJ1-6; D possibly corresponds to TRBD1 (6 bases). CDR1 and CDR2 (germline): SEHNR, FQNEAQ (reference sequence). The CDR3 runs to 16 residues. V lost 5 bases, J lost 0 bases, and 11 bases lay in between. This chain's CDR3 is CASSHTGSSYNSPLHF. For the CDR3, the DNA is TGTGCCAGCAGCCATACAGGGAGCTCCTATAATTCACCCCTCCACTTT.

This clonotype came up many times. The chain has TRBV4-1 and TRBJ2-7, with D perhaps given as TRBD1 or TRBD2 (5 bases each). V was shortened by 0 bases and J by 5 bases, with 14 bases between the two germline ends. This CDR3 has 15 residues. CDR1 and CDR2 (germline): MGHRA, YSYEKL. CDR3: CASSQDGGIWDEQYF. As DNA, the CDR3 is TGCGCCAGCAGCCAAGATGGGGGAATCTGGGACGAGCAGTACTTC.

The genes are TRBV7-2 and TRBJ2-2; the D is unclear. The CDR3 is 14 amino acids. Per the germline V gene, CDR1 is SGHTA and CDR2 is FQGNSA. Trimming pared 6 bases from V and 7 bases from J, leaving 15 bases between. The CDR3 bases are TGTGCCAGCAGGTTAACACAGCACGGCGGGGAGCTGTTTTTT. Translating it yields CASRLTQHGGELFF.

This clonotype has just a few counts. The chain carries TRBV5-1 and TRBJ2-3, with 10 bases fitting TRBD2. This CDR3 comprises 16 residues. Germline values: CDR1 SGHRS, CDR2 YFSETQ. Trimming cost V 7 bases and J 0 bases; bases outside gene matches: 8. The CDR3 here is CASLGERGGSTDTQYF. The CDR3 coding sequence is TGCGCCAGCCTAGGGGAGCGGGGGGGCAGCACAGATACGCAGTATTTT.